A single sample gave rise to the 20 T cell receptor beta chains below, sequenced in a study of OX40 agonist ivuxolimab in advanced cancers. The library came from the immunoSEQ multiplex PCR assay. The source is immuneACCESS, and TCRdb retained only in-frame sequences with V and J called. Part of the clones is not carried over; for the studies checked, unresolved V genes explain less than half of this, and the remainder is unexplained. The sample includes about 51,000 clones, with 84% observed a single time. The top ten clonotypes cover under 25% of the sample. The specimen was CD4+ or CD8+ T cells sorted from blood, collected in a trial of the OX40 agonist ivuxolimab. These receptor sequences come from an adult with an advanced solid tumor such as melanoma, head and neck, liver or kidney cancer.

This rearrangement joins TRBV5-1 to TRBJ2-7, with 10 bases aligning to TRBD1. The CDR3 consists of 15 residues. Trimming at V came to 4 bases and at J to 2 bases, leaving 6 bases not matched to a gene. Germline V gives CDR1 SGHRS, CDR2 YFSETQ. CDR3 residues: CASSLDRGGPYEQYF. DNA for the CDR3: TGCGCCAGCAGCCTGGACAGGGGGGGCCCCTACGAGCAGTACTTC.

The V gene is TRBV4-1, the J gene TRBJ2-6; 10 nucleotides agree with TRBD1. The germline V gene encodes CDR1 MGHRA and CDR2 YSYEKL. The CDR3 totals 20 residues. The junction had 11 bases not matched to a gene; V was cut back by 3 bases and J by 0 bases. Here the CDR3 reads CASSHLIPGQGSSGANVLTF. In nucleotides, the CDR3 is TGCGCCAGCAGCCATCTAATCCCGGGACAGGGGAGCTCTGGGGCCAACGTCCTGACTTTC.

The V call is TRBV10-2, the J call TRBJ2-7; D not certain. The CDR3 contains 12 residues. CDR1 is WSHSY, CDR2 SAAADI, per germline. V was pared by 7 bases and J by 0 bases, with 7 bases between. The CDR3 DNA follows: TGCGCCAGCACTCACGGCTCCTACGAGCAGTACTTC. Translated: CASTHGSYEQYF.

As for this clone: A much larger clone differs from this one at a single base, so this may be a read error. The same CDR3 also results from other DNA sequences found in this sample. The CDR3 DNA follows: TGTGCTAGCAGCTCCCTAGGGTTTGGGGATACGCAGTATTTT. Encoded protein: CASSSLGFGDTQYF. The chain is built from TRBV7-9 and TRBJ2-3; D unresolved. CDR3 size: 14 residues. Germline-derived CDR1 and CDR2 are SEHNR and FQNEAQ (reference sequence).

This chain connects TRBV7-6 to TRBJ2-7; TRBD2 is a possible D gene (6 bases). With 1 base removed from V and 2 bases from J, the gap between germline ends came to 12 bases. The length of the CDR3 is 15 residues. CDR1 and CDR2 (germline): SGHVS, FNYEAQ. The CDR3 DNA reads as TGTGCCAGCAGCTTAGTCGCTAGCGCGACCTACGAGCAGTACTTC. It is translated as CASSLVASATYEQYF.

This chain joins TRBV10-1 and TRBJ2-3; TRBD1 might be the D (5 bases). V lost 3 bases and J lost 4, with 11 bases in between. This CDR3 has 14 amino acids. The germline gives CDR1 WNHNN, CDR2 SYGVQD (reference sequence). The CDR3 loop is CASSDPGIPDTQYF. CDR3 DNA: TGCGCCAGCAGTGACCCAGGGATCCCAGATACGCAGTATTTT.

The genes are TRBV6-5 and TRBJ1-2, with 8 bases aligning to TRBD1. CDR3 size: 13 residues. Germline V gene lookup returns CDR1 MNHEY and CDR2 SVGAGI. V shed 4 bases and J 7 bases; nucleotides not matched to a gene: 5. The CDR3 DNA reads as TGTGCCAGCAGTTCTACAGGGGGAAGTGGCTACACCTTC. It encodes CASSSTGGSGYTF.

The rearrangement uses TRBV6-1 and TRBJ1-5; D remains unclear. The CDR3 totals 12 residues. V lost 3 bases to trimming and J lost 5 bases, with 5 bases between them. CDR1 is MNHNS, CDR2 SASEGT, per germline. This CDR3 is CASSDGDQPQHF. CDR3 DNA: TGTGCCAGCAGTGACGGTGATCAGCCCCAGCATTTT.

This chain links TRBV5-6 with TRBJ1-5; D is unresolved. The CDR3 loop spans 12 amino acids. Trimming took off 0 bases at V and 6 bases at J, with 4 bases between the two ends. Per germline, CDR1 SGHDT and CDR2 YYEEEE. CDR3 coding DNA: TGTGCCAGCAGCTTGGGGAGTCAGCCCCAGCATTTT. Translated, it gives CASSLGSQPQHF.

This clone occurred a few times. The chain couples TRBV27 to TRBJ1-3, with D unclear. The germline gives CDR1 MNHEY, CDR2 SMNVEV (reference sequence). Trimming removed 5 bases from V and 0 bases from J, with 8 bases in between. The CDR3 has 14 amino acids. Written as DNA, the CDR3 is TGTGCCAGCAGTAGGCAGTACTCTGGAAACACCATATATTTT. It codes for CASSRQYSGNTIYF.

The chain has TRBV7-2 and TRBJ2-5; maybe TRBD1 (6 bases). Germline values: CDR1 SGHTA, CDR2 FQGNSA. Deletions cut 1 base from V and 4 bases from J, with 10 bases between. CDR3 size: 14 residues. This chain's CDR3 is CASSLVGAGETQYF. The DNA for the CDR3 is TGTGCCAGCAGCTTAGTGGGGGCCGGAGAGACCCAGTACTTC.

The rearrangement links TRBV28 to TRBJ1-5; 8 bases are a match to TRBD1. CDR1 is MDHEN and CDR2 is SYDVKM in the germline V gene. V was pared by 6 bases and J by 1 base, with 8 bases of the junction left unmatched. The CDR3 sequence is 16 residues long. The CDR3 coding sequence is TGTGCCAGCAGAGCTTCCTACAGGGGGAGCAATCAGCCCCAGCATTTT. Amino acids: CASRASYRGSNQPQHF.

The chain carries TRBV6-4 and TRBJ1-2; D is ambiguous. The CDR3 sequence is 14 residues long. CDR1 is MRHNA, CDR2 SNTAGT, per germline. The V gene lost 2 bases and the J gene lost 7 bases, with 14 bases spanning the gap. The CDR3 loop is CASSDGREGTGYTF. For the CDR3, the DNA is TGTGCCAGCAGTGACGGACGGGAGGGAACTGGCTACACCTTC.

In its sample, this clone was seen once. This rearrangement joins TRBV19 to TRBJ2-1; 12 positions match TRBD2. Looked up from germline, CDR1 is LNHDA and CDR2 is SQIVND (reference sequence). V was clipped by 3 bases and J by 4 bases; unmatched bases: 1. The CDR3 contains 15 residues. The CDR3 DNA follows: TGTGCCAGTAGTATGGGACTAGCGGGTTACAATGAGCAGTTCTTC. It codes for CASSMGLAGYNEQFF.

The chain has TRBV5-1 and TRBJ2-2; the match to TRBD2 covers 11 bases. V dropped 3 bases and J dropped 2; count of bases not matched to a gene: 6. Germline assignment: CDR1 SGHRS and CDR2 YFSETQ. The CDR3 runs 17 residues. DNA for the CDR3: TGCGCCAGCAGCTACCTAGCGGGGGGCCCCAACACCGGGGAGCTGTTTTTT. It translates to CASSYLAGGPNTGELFF.

The chain recombines TRBV27 with TRBJ1-2, with a weak D call TRBD1 (5 bases). Germline values: CDR1 MNHEY, CDR2 SMNVEV (reference sequence). Trimming cost V 6 bases and J 7 bases, with 12 bases left between them. The CDR3 contains 12 residues. CDR3: CASSPGLGGYTF. The CDR3 nucleotides are TGTGCCAGCAGCCCAGGGCTCGGTGGCTACACCTTC.

This chain links TRBV5-4 with TRBJ1-4; no firm D call. This CDR3 is built from 14 residues. Looked up from germline, CDR1 is SGHNT and CDR2 is YYREEE (reference sequence). Trimming took 4 bases from V and 5 from J, leaving 12 bases between them. CDR3: CASSQLGLNEKLFF. In DNA, the CDR3 is TGTGCCAGCAGCCAGCTAGGACTAAATGAAAAACTGTTTTTT. The full variable domain, completed using reference TRBV5-4 and TRBJ1-4, is ETGVTQSPTHLIKTRGQQVTLRCSSQSGHNTVSWYQQALGQGPQFIFQYYREEENGRGNFPPRFSGLQFPNYSSELNVNALELDDSALYLCASSQLGLNEKLFFGSGTQLSVL.

The gene calls are TRBV5-1 and TRBJ2-7, with D tentatively TRBD2 (6 bases). Trimming cost V 3 bases and J 4 bases, with 14 bases left between them. The germline CDR1 and CDR2 sequences are SGHRS and YFSETQ. There are 14 residues in the CDR3. The CDR3 loop reads CASSYAGAGYEQYF. CDR3 nucleotide sequence: TGCGCCAGCAGCTATGCCGGGGCGGGGTACGAGCAGTACTTC.

The rearrangement links TRBV10-2 to TRBJ2-7, with D hard to call. In germline, CDR1 is WSHSY, CDR2 SAAADI. Trimming took 2 bases from V and 0 from J, leaving 8 bases between them. CDR3 length: 14 residues. The CDR3 reads CASSEVLSSYEQYF. The CDR3 DNA reads as TGCGCCAGCAGTGAGGTACTAAGCTCCTACGAGCAGTACTTC.

The chain is built from TRBV21-1 and TRBJ2-1; TRBD2, the table's D call, lacks a check against the DNA. TRBV21-1 is flagged as a pseudogene. The CDR3 has 18 residues. CDR3 in amino acids: CASSKDRAPSPRYNEQFF. The CDR3, as DNA: TGTGCCAGCAGCAAAGATAGAGCCCCTAGCCCTCGTTACAATGAGCAGTTCTTC.